One sample yielded the 27 T cell receptor beta chains listed below, sequenced in a study of OX40 agonist ivuxolimab in advanced cancers. TCRdb's copy holds only in-frame clones and misses some; the assay was immunoSEQ multiplex PCR. In the table there are tens of thousands of clones, about 86% of which are singletons. Sequenced material: CD4+ or CD8+ T cells sorted from blood, taken in a trial of the OX40 agonist ivuxolimab. These receptors were taken from an adult with an advanced solid tumor such as melanoma, head and neck, liver or kidney cancer.

CDR3 sequence reads: CASSIIGRDRGDGYTF. For the CDR3, the DNA is TGTGCCAGTAGTATAATTGGGCGGGACAGGGGAGATGGCTACACCTTC. The V gene is TRBV19, the J gene TRBJ1-2, with 10 bases matching TRBD1. Germline V gives CDR1 LNHDA, CDR2 SQIVND (reference sequence). The CDR3 contains 16 residues. V shed 2 bases, J shed 6 bases, and the junction held 9 bases outside the gene matches.

The CDR3 bases are TGTGCCACTGCCCGTGCGGTCCAAGCGGATACGCAGTATTTT. Protein sequence: CATARAVQADTQYF. The rearrangement uses TRBV19 and TRBJ2-3; D is ambiguous. V shed 10 bases and J shed 6 bases, with 20 bases lying between them. Germline assignment: CDR1 LNHDA and CDR2 SQIVND (reference sequence). CDR3 length equals 14 residues.

The chain joins TRBV19 to TRBJ1-5; 8 bases map to TRBD1. Germline values: CDR1 LNHDA, CDR2 SQIVND (reference sequence). CDR3 length: 15 residues. Losses at the gene ends were 7 bases for V and 1 base for J; bases not matched to a gene: 6. Here the CDR3 DNA reads TGTGCCAGTACCCCACAGGGGGAGAGCAATCAGCCCCAGCATTTT. Protein sequence: CASTPQGESNQPQHF.

V is TRBV7-3 and J is TRBJ1-4, with D hard to call. In germline, CDR1 is SGHTA, CDR2 FQGTGA. V was cut by 5 bases and J by 12 bases, with 13 bases left in between. This CDR3 has 12 residues. CDR3 nucleotide sequence: TGTGCCAGCAGCCGTCAGTCGGAACAACTGTTTTTT. Its protein is CASSRQSEQLFF.

V gene TRBV5-4 combines with J gene TRBJ2-1; no definite D call. Trimming cost V 2 bases and J 4 bases, with 4 bases left between them. The CDR3 sequence is 12 residues long. Germline V gives CDR1 SGHNT, CDR2 YYREEE (reference sequence). In DNA, the CDR3 is TGTGCCAGCAGCTTTGCGTACAATGAGCAGTTCTTC. This translates into CASSFAYNEQFF. The full variable domain, in which reference TRBV5-4 and TRBJ2-1 provide the parts outside the CDR3, is ETGVTQSPTHLIKTRGQQVTLRCSSQSGHNTVSWYQQALGQGPQFIFQYYREEENGRGNFPPRFSGLQFPNYSSELNVNALELDDSALYLCASSFAYNEQFFGPGTRLTVL.

This sequence joins TRBV19 and TRBJ2-5; 7 bases align to TRBD1. The CDR3 sequence is 13 residues long. Unmatched junction bases numbered 6, after V lost 7 bases and J lost 4 bases. Germline V lookup: CDR1 LNHDA, CDR2 SQIVND (reference sequence). CDR3 DNA sequence: TGTGCCAGTACTCCTAGGGGGCGAGAGACCCAGTACTTC. This codes for CASTPRGRETQYF.

This chain joins TRBV27 and TRBJ1-1; D gene uncertain. Germline CDR1 reads MNHEY; CDR2 reads SMNVEV (reference sequence). The CDR3 is 14 residues long. Trimming stripped 4 bases from V and 5 bases from J, with 14 bases between. CDR3 sequence reads: CASSSQARGTEAFF. In DNA, the CDR3 is TGTGCCAGCAGTTCGCAGGCCCGGGGTACTGAAGCTTTCTTT.

This clone has only one observation. This chain links TRBV5-1 with TRBJ2-7; D remains unclear. The CDR3 runs to 12 residues. Trimming shortened V by 1 base and J by 6 bases, and 8 bases separated the two germline ends. Germline-derived CDR1 and CDR2 are SGHRS and YFSETQ. The CDR3 loop is CASSLPHGEQYF. CDR3 nucleotide sequence: TGCGCCAGCAGCTTGCCCCATGGCGAGCAGTACTTC.

This chain uses TRBV12-5 with TRBJ2-1; 10 bases match TRBD2. The CDR3 totals 16 residues. V lost 5 bases and J lost 4; bases outside the gene matches: 8. The germline V gene encodes CDR1 LGHNT and CDR2 FRNRAP. The CDR3 region is CASGPPGLARYNEQFF. CDR3 in DNA: TGTGCTAGTGGTCCGCCGGGACTAGCGCGTTACAATGAGCAGTTCTTC.

The chain employs TRBV11-1 and TRBJ2-7; 10 bases align to TRBD1. V lost 1 base and J lost 4; bases outside the gene matches: 4. This CDR3 contains 15 residues. The germline V gene has CDR1 SGHAT and CDR2 FQDESV (reference sequence). In DNA form, the CDR3 reads TGTGCCAGCAGCTTAGAGGGACAGGGGATGTACGAGCAGTACTTC. Translating gives CASSLEGQGMYEQYF.

This clone was seen a single time. CDR3 amino acids: CASSYSNGYRNTEAFF. For the CDR3, the DNA is TGTGCCAGCAGTTACTCGAACGGATACCGTAACACTGAAGCTTTCTTT. The chain is built from TRBV6-5 and TRBJ1-1, with D unresolved. Trimming took 0 bases from V and 2 from J, leaving 13 bases between them. Germline lookup yields CDR1 MNHEY and CDR2 SVGAGI. CDR3 size: 16 residues.

The genes are TRBV7-6 and TRBJ2-7, with 7 positions matching TRBD1. This CDR3 comprises 15 residues. CDR1 and CDR2 (germline): SGHVS, FNYEAQ. With 5 bases clipped from V and 2 bases from J, the junction kept 9 bases outside the gene matches. The CDR3 loop is CASSRDEGAPYEQYF. The DNA for the CDR3 is TGTGCCAGCAGCCGAGACGAGGGGGCCCCCTACGAGCAGTACTTC. The variable domain in full, completed from reference TRBV7-6 and TRBJ2-7, reads GAGVSQSPRYKVTKRGQDVALRCDPISGHVSLYWYRQALGQGPEFLTYFNYEAQQDKSGLPNDRFSAERPEGSISTLTIQRTEQRDSAMYRCASSRDEGAPYEQYFGPGTRLTVT.

The V call is TRBV14, the J call TRBJ1-3; D is possibly TRBD1 (5 bases). The V gene lost 1 base and the J gene lost 0 bases, with 10 bases spanning the gap. The germline gives CDR1 SGHDN, CDR2 FVKESK. CDR3 size: 16 residues. CDR3 sequence: CASSQVGTASGNTIYF. The CDR3 nucleotides are TGTGCCAGCAGCCAAGTCGGGACGGCCTCTGGAAACACCATATATTTT.

This sequence joins TRBV2 and TRBJ1-3; TRBD1 matches at 10 bases. This CDR3 is built from 17 residues. Germline assignment: CDR1 SNHLY and CDR2 FYNNEI. J lost 3 bases, V lost 7 bases, and 12 bases had no gene match. CDR3 DNA sequence: TGTGCCAGCACCGGCACACCGGGACAGGGGTATGGAAACACCATATATTTT. This sequence encodes CASTGTPGQGYGNTIYF.

This clone was picked up a small number of times. The V gene is TRBV18, the J gene TRBJ1-6; TRBD1 matches at 10 bases. Germline V gives CDR1 KGHSH, CDR2 LQKENI. J lost 10 bases, V lost 3 bases, and 6 bases had no gene match. The CDR3 is 15 residues long. CDR3 residues: CASSPTGQGNSPLHF. Written as DNA, the CDR3 is TGTGCCAGCTCACCTACGGGACAGGGGAACTCACCCCTCCACTTT.

The rearrangement links TRBV27 to TRBJ1-3, with D uncertain. The ends were cut back, 2 bases at V and 2 bases at J, with 7 bases in the middle. This CDR3 spans 14 amino acids. Germline assignment: CDR1 MNHEY and CDR2 SMNVEV (reference sequence). Here the CDR3 reads CASSLKGTGNTIYF. The CDR3 DNA reads TGTGCCAGCAGTTTAAAGGGCACTGGAAACACCATATATTTT.

This clone was counted between two and nine times. The chain has TRBV5-5 and TRBJ2-7; TRBD2 matches 7 bases. The CDR3 is made up of 17 amino acids. Looked up from germline, CDR1 is SGHKS and CDR2 is YYEKEE (reference sequence). The ends lost 4 bases at V and 2 bases at J; junction bases unmatched: 15. DNA for the CDR3: TGTGCCAGCAGCCCACCCCTACAGCGGGGCGGGGCCTACGAGCAGTACTTC. Amino acids: CASSPPLQRGGAYEQYF.

V and J are TRBV30 and TRBJ1-5; a weak D match, TRBD1 (5 bases). Germline V CDR1 and CDR2: GTSNPN, SVGIG (reference sequence). CDR3 length: 15 amino acids. With 1 base removed from V and 2 bases from J, the gap between germline ends came to 12 bases. The DNA for the CDR3 is TGTGCCTGGAGTGGGGGTAGGGGAGGCAATCAGCCCCAGCATTTT. It is translated as CAWSGGRGGNQPQHF.

The rearrangement joins TRBV18 to TRBJ2-5; 7 bases are shared with TRBD2. Germline V CDR1 and CDR2: KGHSH, LQKENI. Germline trimming cut 3 bases from V and 0 bases from J; bases unmatched to any gene: 4. CDR3 length: 15 residues. This chain's CDR3 is CASSPDGRYQETQYF. CDR3 coding DNA: TGTGCCAGCTCACCGGACGGGAGGTACCAAGAGACCCAGTACTTC. The full variable domain, with the rest looked up from reference TRBV18 and TRBJ2-5, is NAGVMQNPRHLVRRRGQEARLRCSPMKGHSHVYWYRQLPEEGLKFMVYLQKENIIDESGMPKERFSAEFPKEGPSILRIQQVVRGDSAAYFCASSPDGRYQETQYFGPGTRLLVL.

V and J are TRBV11-3 and TRBJ1-2, with TRBD1 matching over 8 bases. The CDR3 spans 18 residues. V was pared by 5 bases and J by 4 bases, with 18 bases of the junction left unmatched. Germline lookup yields CDR1 SGHNT and CDR2 YENEEA. CDR3 sequence reads: CASSPRLGQAAPCYGYTF. CDR3 in DNA: TGTGCCAGCAGCCCACGCCTGGGACAGGCTGCCCCCTGCTATGGCTACACCTTC. Supplemented by reference TRBV11-3 and TRBJ1-2, the full variable domain reads EAGVVQSPRYKIIEKKQPVAFWCNPISGHNTLYWYLQNLGQGPELLIRYENEEAVDDSQLPKDRFSAERLKGVDSTLKIQPAELGDSAVYLCASSPRLGQAAPCYGYTFGSGTRLTVV.

The rearrangement joins TRBV5-4 to TRBJ1-1; D uncertain. Germline CDR1 is SGHNT and CDR2 is YYREEE (reference sequence). The CDR3 is 17 residues long. V dropped 4 bases and J dropped 4 bases, with 23 bases sitting between them. The CDR3 nucleotides are TGTGCCAGCAGCCCGCGTGTGGGCCCCGTATTGGGCACTGAAGCTTTCTTT. As protein: CASSPRVGPVLGTEAFF.

The rearrangement links TRBV5-5 to TRBJ2-5; the D call may be TRBD1 or TRBD2 (5 bases each). The CDR3 spans 13 residues. V lost 4 bases and J 5 bases, leaving 12 bases between the germline ends. Per germline, CDR1 SGHKS and CDR2 YYEKEE (reference sequence). The CDR3 coding sequence is TGTGCCAGCAGCAGGGGACCGAGGGAGACCCAGTACTTC. Translated, it gives CASSRGPRETQYF.

The V gene is TRBV19, the J gene TRBJ2-3; possibly TRBD2 for D (5 bases). The CDR3 sequence is 15 residues long. Trimming pared 6 bases from V and 2 bases from J, leaving 15 bases between. Germline assignment: CDR1 LNHDA and CDR2 SQIVND (reference sequence). The CDR3 bases are TGTGCCAGTAGGTCCCTAGCCGTATTCACAGATACGCAGTATTTT. Amino acid sequence: CASRSLAVFTDTQYF. Full variable domain (rest looked up from reference TRBV19 and TRBJ2-3): DGGITQSPKYLFRKEGQNVTLSCEQNLNHDAMYWYRQDPGQGLRLIYYSQIVNDFQKGDIAEGYSVSREKKESFPLTVTSAQKNPTAFYLCASRSLAVFTDTQYFGPGTRLTVL.

V usage is TRBV2 and J usage is TRBJ2-3; 7 nucleotides agree with TRBD1. Germline assignment: CDR1 SNHLY and CDR2 FYNNEI. This CDR3 has 13 residues. The V and J ends lost 7 bases and 4 bases, in that order; junction bases with no gene match: 5. CDR3 protein: CASKQGEADTQYF. Here the CDR3 DNA reads TGTGCCAGCAAGCAGGGGGAAGCAGATACGCAGTATTTT.

The chain employs TRBV14 and TRBJ2-3; 8 bases are a match to TRBD1. This CDR3 region has 15 residues. V dropped 4 bases and J dropped 4; count of bases not matched to a gene: 7. CDR1 and CDR2 (germline): SGHDN, FVKESK. This CDR3 reads CASSPRTGIPDTQYF. The CDR3 region has the DNA TGTGCCAGCAGCCCCCGGACAGGGATCCCAGATACGCAGTATTTT.

The chain employs TRBV5-4 and TRBJ2-1; D not certain. The CDR3 contains 12 residues. V lost 3 bases to trimming and J lost 7 bases, with 8 bases between them. CDR1 and CDR2 from the germline V gene are SGHNT and YYREEE (reference sequence). CDR3 in DNA: TGTGCCAGCAGCTCCGCCTGGAATGAGCAGTTCTTC. Amino acid sequence: CASSSAWNEQFF.

The rearrangement links TRBV6-1 to TRBJ1-1; D is ambiguous. The V end lost 5 bases, the J end lost 3 bases, and 7 bases lay between the germline ends. Germline CDR1 is MNHNS and CDR2 is SASEGT. This CDR3 has 12 amino acids. The CDR3: CASSSQYTEAFF. The CDR3 DNA follows: TGTGCCAGCAGTTCACAGTACACTGAAGCTTTCTTT.